Below, 4 T cell receptor beta chains from the same sample are listed, as sequenced in a study of shared clonotypes between healthy human individuals. TCRdb's copy holds only in-frame clones and misses some; the assay was immunoSEQ multiplex PCR. The data contain more than 2 million clones, 90% to 95% of them singletons. CD45RO-negative CD8 cells positively selected for CCR7 made up the naive population, which excluded terminally differentiated effector memory CD45RA+ cells. Material for sequencing was naive CD8+ T cells from PBMCs. The source of these receptors is a man between 18 and 35 years old in good health. Some clones in this sample may be carry-over from other donors' samples.

The chain has TRBV7-3 and TRBJ2-1; 12 bases line up with TRBD2. Per germline, CDR1 SGHTA and CDR2 FQGTGA. This CDR3 region has 15 residues. Unmatched junction bases numbered 5, after V lost 5 bases and J lost 6 bases. CDR3 sequence: CASSRLAGVPNEQFF. Written as DNA, the CDR3 is TGTGCCAGCAGCCGACTAGCGGGAGTCCCCAATGAGCAGTTCTTC. The full variable domain, its missing parts supplied by reference TRBV7-3 and TRBJ2-1, is GAGVSQTPSNKVTEKGKYVELRCDPISGHTALYWYRQSLGQGPEFLIYFQGTGAADDSGLPNDRFFAVRPEGSVSTLKIQRTERGDSAVYLCASSRLAGVPNEQFFGPGTRLTVL.

In DNA, the CDR3 is TGTGCCAGCAGAAGCGGGAGGGCCAATTTGGATGAGCAGTTCTTC. It translates to CASRSGRANLDEQFF. The chain recombines TRBV7-2 with TRBJ2-1; 10 bases map to TRBD2. Per germline, CDR1 SGHTA and CDR2 FQGNSA. The V gene end was trimmed by 6 bases and the J gene end by 8 bases; junction bases not matched to a gene: 10. This CDR3 contains 15 residues.

The gene calls are TRBV27 and TRBJ2-3, with 13 nucleotides matching TRBD2. This CDR3 has 18 amino acids. Per germline, CDR1 MNHEY and CDR2 SMNVEV (reference sequence). V dropped 7 bases and J dropped 3; count of bases not matched to a gene: 13. CDR3 region: CASTHLPRLAGGTDTQYF. CDR3 nucleotide sequence: TGTGCCAGCACCCATTTACCCCGACTAGCGGGAGGTACAGATACGCAGTATTTT.

The CDR3 protein is CASSLVVIMGLAGQNEQFF. In DNA, the CDR3 is TGTGCCAGCAGCTTAGTGGTTATTATGGGACTAGCGGGTCAGAATGAGCAGTTCTTC. The rearrangement links TRBV7-2 to TRBJ2-1; 12 bases fit TRBD2. CDR3 size: 19 residues. The V gene end was trimmed by 1 base and the J gene end by 7 bases; junction bases not matched to a gene: 14. The germline V gene has CDR1 SGHTA and CDR2 FQGNSA.